Listed below are T cell receptor beta chains from one sample, sequenced in a study of prognosis after radiotherapy for stage I lung cancer. TCRdb processed the multiplex PCR reads anew with MiXCR; each CDR3 protein has one entry. The table has approximately 17,000 distinct CDR3 sequences, around 40% seen once. The specimen comprised PBMCs, sampled before or after stereotactic body radiation therapy (not recorded which). The receptors come from a donor at least 50 years old with non-small cell lung cancer. Both conserved end residues are part of each CDR3. A D gene is named only where the DNA matches it firmly. For some rows the clone size is stated as once, few or many, or as a class when expanded; others skip it.

V gene,J gene,D gene,clone size,CDR3 protein,CDR3 DNA
TRBV28,TRBJ1-2,-,many,CASSNPGQNYGYTF,TGTGCCAGCAGTAACCCGGGGCAGAACTATGGCTACACCTTC
TRBV6-1,TRBJ1-5,-,-,CATREGDQPQHF,TGCGCCACTAGAGAAGGGGATCAGCCCCAGCATTTT
TRBV10-3,TRBJ2-3,TRBD1,-,CVISNGTGISDTQYF,TGTGTCATCAGTAACGGGACAGGGATCTCAGATACGCAGTATTTT
TRBV20-1,TRBJ2-5,TRBD2,many,CSARDNLAVGETQYF,TGCAGTGCTAGAGACAATCTAGCGGTAGGAGAGACCCAGTACTTC
TRBV5-1,TRBJ1-1,-,many,CASSPLPGASTEAFF,TGCGCCAGCAGCCCCCTCCCTGGGGCCTCGACTGAAGCTTTCTTT
TRBV19,TRBJ2-2,-,-,CASSKEHGTGELFF,TGTGCCAGTAGTAAGGAACATGGGACTGGGGAGCTGTTTTTT
TRBV30,TRBJ1-1,-,-,CAWVKGWTSGRNTEAFF,TGTGCCTGGGTAAAGGGGTGGACATCAGGGAGGAACACTGAAGCTTTCTTT
TRBV27,TRBJ2-1,TRBD2,large,CASSSGLANEQFF,TGTGCCAGCAGTTCCGGACTAGCCAATGAGCAGTTCTTC
TRBV5-1,TRBJ1-6,-,many,CASSLGVGDNSPLHF,TGCGCCAGCAGCTTGGGGGTCGGGGATAATTCACCCCTCCACTTT
TRBV7-2,TRBJ2-3,-,many,CASSSLDTRDTQYF,TGTGCCAGCAGCTCACTAGACACTCGTGATACGCAGTATTTT
TRBV18,TRBJ2-1,TRBD2,-,CASSPPGLAGAYEQFF,TGTGCCAGCTCACCCCCGGGACTAGCGGGAGCGTATGAGCAGTTCTTC
TRBV7-8,TRBJ2-7,TRBD1,many,CASSNRDRTSNEQYF,TGTGCCAGCAGCAACCGGGACAGAACTTCCAACGAGCAGTACTTC
TRBV30,TRBJ1-1,TRBD1,many,CAWSDGQGSTEAFF,TGTGCCTGGAGTGACGGACAGGGAAGCACTGAAGCTTTCTTT
TRBV20-1,TRBJ2-2,-,medium-sized,CSARVIGGGASGELFF,TGCAGTGCTAGAGTAATTGGAGGGGGGGCGTCCGGGGAGCTGTTTTTT
TRBV11-2,TRBJ2-2,-,medium-sized,CASSSTYTGELFF,TGTGCCAGCAGCTCGACATACACCGGGGAGCTGTTTTTT
TRBV20-1,TRBJ2-5,TRBD2,many,CSAKPLAGGPPETQYF,TGCAGTGCCAAGCCCCTAGCGGGGGGGCCCCCAGAGACCCAGTACTTC
TRBV6-1,TRBJ1-3,-,many,CASTIAVGNTIYF,TGTGCCAGCACTATCGCAGTCGGAAACACCATATATTTT
TRBV28,TRBJ1-2,-,-,CASERGSANYGYTF,TGTGCCTCCGAAAGGGGTTCAGCTAACTATGGCTACACCTTC
TRBV5-1,TRBJ1-1,-,many,CASSPGNSNTEAFF,TGCGCCAGCAGCCCAGGAAATTCGAACACTGAAGCTTTCTTT
TRBV10-3,TRBJ2-7,TRBD1,many,CAISLMGDRVNDEQYF,TGTGCCATCAGCCTGATGGGGGACAGGGTTAACGACGAGCAGTACTTC
TRBV5-4,TRBJ2-7,TRBD1,many,CASSYGDRVSYEQYF,TGTGCCAGCAGCTACGGGGACAGGGTCTCCTACGAGCAGTACTTC
TRBV2,TRBJ2-1,-,-,CASSDLGGEQFF,TGTGCCAGCAGTGATCTGGGTGGGGAGCAGTTCTTC
TRBV6-1,TRBJ1-1,-,-,CASRGTLSTEAFF,TGTGCCAGCAGAGGGACGTTGAGCACTGAAGCTTTCTTT
TRBV29-1,TRBJ1-2,-,many,CSVGDPGLFNYGYTF,TGCAGCGTTGGGGACCCGGGACTGTTTAACTATGGCTACACCTTC
TRBV2,TRBJ1-5,-,many,CASSYMINQPQHF,TGTGCCAGCAGTTACATGATCAATCAGCCCCAGCATTTT
TRBV6-2/TRBV6-3,TRBJ1-5,-,many,CASSYLTARVWPQHF,TGTGCCAGCAGTTACCTAACAGCGCGAGTGTGGCCCCAGCATTTT
TRBV28,TRBJ2-1,TRBD1,-,CASSSTGTGGFYEQFF,TGTGCCAGCAGTTCCACCGGGACAGGGGGTTTCTATGAGCAGTTCTTC
TRBV2,TRBJ1-1,TRBD1,many,CASSPPGQGAERKAFF,TGTGCCAGCAGTCCCCCGGGACAGGGGGCGGAACGAAAAGCTTTCTTT
TRBV20-1,TRBJ2-3,TRBD2,-,CSALAGGDTDTQYF,TGCAGTGCTTTAGCGGGGGGGGACACAGATACGCAGTATTTT
TRBV10-3,TRBJ1-6,-,-,CAISDSEGVSPLHF,TGTGCCATCAGTGATTCGGAAGGGGTATCACCTCTCCACTTT
TRBV18,TRBJ1-2,-,many,CASSRTDLNGYTF,TGTGCCAGCTCGCGGACTGACTTGAACGGCTACACCTTC
TRBV11-3,TRBJ2-2,-,-,CASSGRRAGELFF,-
TRBV20-1,TRBJ2-1,TRBD2,many,CSASGGVSSYNEQFF,TGCAGTGCTTCCGGGGGGGTGAGCTCCTACAATGAGCAGTTCTTC
TRBV7-9,TRBJ1-1,-,many,CASSLLTEAFF,TGTGCCAGCAGCTTACTCACTGAAGCTTTCTTT
TRBV6-5,TRBJ2-1,TRBD1,-,CASSYGTVGYNEQFF,TGTGCCAGCAGTTACGGGACAGTTGGATACAATGAGCAGTTCTTC
TRBV4-2,TRBJ2-2,-,-,CASSPGRLTGELFF,TGTGCCAGCAGCCCGGGACGTCTAACCGGGGAGCTGTTTTTT
TRBV19,TRBJ1-6,TRBD1,many,CASRRGTGGESPLHF,TGTGCCAGCCGGCGGGGAACAGGGGGCGAATCACCCCTCCACTTT
TRBV19,TRBJ2-7,TRBD2,many,CASSIAGGIYYEQYF,TGTGCCAGTAGTATCGCGGGGGGCATTTATTACGAGCAGTACTTC
TRBV10-2,TRBJ1-2,-,-,CASSNASFLHWRDVYTF,TGCGCCAGCAGCAATGCCTCATTCTTACATTGGAGGGATGTCTACACCTTC
TRBV11-2,TRBJ2-7,-,-,CTNTPVPGQNYEQYF,TGTACCAACACCCCGGTACCCGGACAGAACTACGAGCAGTACTTC
TRBV7-9,TRBJ2-7,-,-,CASSSGRLSYEQYF,TGTGCCAGCAGCTCCGGACGCCTCTCCTACGAGCAGTACTTC
TRBV20-1,TRBJ2-1,-,many,CSATSGAADEQFF,TGCAGTGCTACTAGTGGAGCAGCCGATGAGCAGTTCTTC
TRBV5-1,TRBJ2-1,-,-,CASSLVGGRDEQFF,TGCGCCAGCAGCTTGGTTGGGGGTAGGGATGAGCAGTTCTTC
TRBV5-1,TRBJ2-6,-,many,CASSTGNSGANVLTF,TGCGCCAGCAGCACGGGTAACTCTGGGGCCAACGTCCTGACTTTC
TRBV30,TRBJ2-1,-,many,CAWSPGHLYNEQFF,TGTGCCTGGAGTCCGGGACATTTATACAATGAGCAGTTCTTC
TRBV6-1,TRBJ2-2,-,-,CASRQTDGYTVELFF,TGTGCCAGCAGGCAGACGGACGGCTACACCGTGGAGCTTTTTTTT
TRBV6-2/TRBV6-3,TRBJ2-2,TRBD1,-,CASSLGTGGGTGELFF,TGTGCCAGCAGTTTGGGGACAGGGGGCGGCACCGGGGAGCTGTTTTTT
TRBV30,TRBJ2-3,-,-,CAWRYGTSTDTQYF,TGTGCCTGGAGGTACGGCACTAGCACAGATACGCAGTATTTT
TRBV5-1,TRBJ1-4,-,-,CASGSTPPVEKLFF,TGCGCCAGCGGCTCAACGCCACCCGTTGAAAAACTGTTTTTT
TRBV6-5,TRBJ2-1,TRBD2,many,CASSYFPSGEINRYYNEQFF,TGTGCCAGCAGTTACTTCCCTAGCGGAGAAATTAACCGATACTACAATGAGCAGTTCTTC
TRBV29-1,TRBJ2-7,-,-,CSVVLTGGTYEQYF,TGCAGCGTTGTATTAACTGGGGGGACCTACGAGCAGTACTTC
TRBV19,TRBJ1-1,-,many,CASSIGAEAFF,TGTGCCAGTAGTATCGGCGCTGAAGCTTTCTTT
TRBV20-1,TRBJ1-2,-,-,CSARASDLGYGYTF,TGCAGTGCTAGAGCCTCAGATCTCGGCTATGGCTACACCTTC
TRBV5-5,TRBJ2-2,-,many,CASSLLGAYTGELFF,TGTGCCAGCAGCCTTCTAGGGGCGTACACCGGGGAGCTGTTTTTT
TRBV7-2,TRBJ2-7,-,medium-sized,CASSLGGGLYEQYF,TGTGCCAGCAGCTTAGGAGGCGGGCTCTACGAGCAGTACTTC
TRBV2,TRBJ2-7,TRBD2,-,CASRERAGGLFEQYF,TGTGCCAGCAGGGAGCGAGCGGGGGGGCTTTTCGAGCAGTACTTC
TRBV19,TRBJ2-3,TRBD2,many,CASSMLSGRGTDTQYF,TGTGCCAGTAGTATGCTCAGCGGGAGAGGCACAGATACGCAGTATTTT
TRBV20-1,TRBJ2-7,-,-,CSARGLQGDSYEQYF,TGCAGTGCTAGAGGTTTACAGGGTGACTCCTACGAGCAGTACTTC
TRBV2,TRBJ2-5,-,many,CASSEGQVPETQYF,TGTGCCAGCAGTGAAGGGCAGGTTCCGGAGACCCAGTACTTC
TRBV2,TRBJ2-1,TRBD2,many,CASSKGTSGGEQFF,TGTGCCAGCAGCAAAGGGACTAGCGGGGGGGAGCAGTTCTTC